These T cell receptor beta chains were read from a single sample in a study of blood T cell repertoires in COVID-19. Sequencing used immunoSEQ multiplex PCR; TCRdb keeps in-frame clones, though not all of them. The table lists approximately 210,000 clones, more than 75% of them singletons, with 3.5% to 5.5% in the top ten. The sample was PBMCs or T cells enriched from blood (not recorded which). The receptors derive from a man aged 25-45 years with acute COVID-19. CDR3s include the opening cysteine and the closing phenylalanine or tryptophan. Fields, in order: J gene, clone size, D gene, V gene, CDR3 DNA, CDR3 protein. The D gene is left open where the match is weak. Rows may omit the clone size; those that give it use once, few, many or a size class.

TRBJ2-3 | . | TRBD1 | TRBV19 | TGTGCCAGCACACCGGGACAGGGGGTCGCTACGCAGTATTTT | CASTPGQGVATQYF
TRBJ1-6 | . | TRBD1 | TRBV6-5 | TGTGCCAGCAGATCGGCCGGGACAGTCAATTCACCCCTCCACTTT | CASRSAGTVNSPLHF
TRBJ2-7 | . | . | TRBV11-2 | TGTGCCAGCAGCCCCCTACCCCCAGGTTACGAGCAGTACTTC | CASSPLPPGYEQYF
TRBJ1-5 | . | . | TRBV28 | TGTGCCAGCACCACCGTTGGAGGGCGTGATAGCAATCAGCCCCAGCATTTT | CASTTVGGRDSNQPQHF
TRBJ1-1 | . | . | TRBV5-1 | TGCGCCAGCAGCCCCAGGGATTCCACTGAAGCTTTCTTT | CASSPRDSTEAFF
TRBJ1-4 | once | . | TRBV4-1 | TGCGCCAGCAGCCAAGAAGTACAGGGTAATGAAAAACTGTTTTTT | CASSQEVQGNEKLFF
TRBJ2-2 | once | . | TRBV27 | TGTGCCAGCACCCTGGAGGGGGACTATCGAGCCGGGGAGCTGTTTTTT | CASTLEGDYRAGELFF
TRBJ2-2 | . | TRBD2 | TRBV20-1 | TGCAGTGCTAGTGGTAGCGGGGGGACTAACACCGGGGAGCTGTTTTTT | CSASGSGGTNTGELFF
TRBJ2-7 | . | TRBD1 | TRBV29-1 | TGCAGCATTTCGGGACAGGGAGGCTACGAGCAGTACTTC | CSISGQGGYEQYF
TRBJ1-2 | . | . | TRBV10-3 | TGTGCCATCACCCCGGGGGGGGCTGGCTACACCTTC | CAITPGGAGYTF
TRBJ1-1 | . | . | TRBV6-5 | TGTGCCAGCAGTTATGACTGGAACACTGAAGCTTTCTTT | CASSYDWNTEAFF
TRBJ1-4 | . | . | TRBV28 | TGTGCCAGCAGTTTAATTACTCCGCGAGATGAAAAACTGTTTTTT | CASSLITPRDEKLFF
TRBJ2-3 | few | TRBD2 | TRBV19 | TGTGCCAGTAGTATTTATCTCGGACTAGCTTCCGATACGCAGTATTTT | CASSIYLGLASDTQYF
TRBJ1-3 | . | TRBD1 | TRBV3-1/TRBV3-2 | TGTGCCAGCAGCCCCGACAGGGCTTCAGGAAACACCATATATTTT | CASSPDRASGNTIYF
TRBJ1-2 | . | TRBD1 | TRBV2 | TGTGCCAGCAGTAGGGACAGCACTTATGGCTACACCTTC | CASSRDSTYGYTF
TRBJ2-1 | . | TRBD2 | TRBV6-5 | TGTGCCAGCAGCCAAGGGACTAGCGGGGCGGATGAGCAGTTCTTC | CASSQGTSGADEQFF
TRBJ1-2 | once | . | TRBV28 | TGTGCCAGCATCGCAGGGAAGTATGGCTACACCTTC | CASIAGKYGYTF
TRBJ2-1 | . | TRBD1 | TRBV5-1 | TGCGCCAGCAGCTACGTGGGGACAGGGGGCTCAGTTGAGCAGTTCTTC | CASSYVGTGGSVEQFF
TRBJ2-2 | many | . | TRBV7-5 | TGTGTCAGAAGCTTACTATTCCCAGACAGGGGAAACACCGGGGAGCTGTTTTTT | CVRSLLFPDRGNTGELFF
TRBJ2-2 | . | TRBD2 | TRBV27 | TGTGCCAGCAGTTTATCAGGTAAAATAGGCGGGGGGCGTAACACCGGGGAGCTGTTTTTT | CASSLSGKIGGGRNTGELFF
TRBJ2-6 | . | . | TRBV19 | TGTGCCAGTAGTATAGCCCAGGGCTCTGGGGCCAACGTCCTGACTTTC | CASSIAQGSGANVLTF
TRBJ2-5 | . | TRBD2 | TRBV4-2 | TGTGCCAGCAGCCAGGGGACTAGCGGGGGGGCCTCGGAGACCCAGTACTTC | CASSQGTSGGASETQYF
TRBJ2-6 | . | TRBD2 | TRBV3-1/TRBV3-2 | TGTGCCAGCGGAGGGACTCCGGGGGGACCTTCCGGGGCCAACGTCCTGACTTTC | CASGGTPGGPSGANVLTF
TRBJ2-7 | few | TRBD2 | TRBV27 | TGTGCCAGCAGTTTAGCGGCGGGGGGGGGCCACGAGCAGTACTTC | CASSLAAGGGHEQYF
TRBJ2-7 | . | . | TRBV19 | TGTGCCAGTAGTTCCCGCCTCGGGTACGAGCAGTACTTC | CASSSRLGYEQYF
TRBJ1-4 | . | . | TRBV25-1 | TGTGCCAGCAGTGATCCCGTGGAGACAGGAACTAATGAAAAACTGTTTTTT | CASSDPVETGTNEKLFF
TRBJ1-1 | once | . | TRBV2 | TGTGCCAGCAGTAGAACGGCTGAAGCTTTCTTT | CASSRTAEAFF
TRBJ2-1 | . | TRBD2 | TRBV19 | TGTGCCAGTAGTTTGACTAGCGGGGGGTACAATGAGCAGTTCTTC | CASSLTSGGYNEQFF
TRBJ2-5 | . | TRBD1 | TRBV2 | TGTGCCAGCAGTGATGGGGCGACAGGGGCCGAGACCCAGTACTTC | CASSDGATGAETQYF
TRBJ1-5 | . | TRBD1 | TRBV2 | TGTGCCAGCAGTGAAAGACAGGGGTATCAGCCCCAGCATTTT | CASSERQGYQPQHF
TRBJ2-5 | . | TRBD2 | TRBV11-2 | TGTGCCAGCAGCCCGAGAGGACTAGCGGGGGGGATAGAGACCCAGTACTTC | CASSPRGLAGGIETQYF
TRBJ1-4 | . | TRBD1 | TRBV3-1/TRBV3-2 | TGTGCCAGCAGCCCTCTGTCAGGGGGTGAAAAACTGTTTTTT | CASSPLSGGEKLFF
TRBJ1-4 | . | TRBD1 | TRBV5-4 | TGTGCCAGCAGCCATACAGGGGCGCGTGAAAAACTGTTTTTT | CASSHTGAREKLFF
TRBJ1-4 | . | . | TRBV5-1 | TGCGCCAGCAGCTTGGAGAGAAATGAAAAACTGTTTTTT | CASSLERNEKLFF
TRBJ1-1 | . | TRBD1 | TRBV5-6 | TGTGCCAGCAACTCCCCGGGACAGACGAACACTGAAGCTTTCTTT | CASNSPGQTNTEAFF
TRBJ2-3 | . | TRBD2 | TRBV6-1 | TGTGCCAGCAGTGAAACCCAACTAGCGGGGGGCACAGATACGCAGTATTTT | CASSETQLAGGTDTQYF
TRBJ1-1 | . | TRBD1 | TRBV16 | TGTGCCAGCAGCCCTAGCGGGACAGTGAACACTGAAGCTTTCTTT | CASSPSGTVNTEAFF
TRBJ2-7 | . | TRBD2 | TRBV6-5 | TGTGCCAGCAGACTGGGACTAGCGGGGACCTACGAGCAGTACTTC | CASRLGLAGTYEQYF
TRBJ1-1 | . | . | TRBV5-1 | TGCGCCAGCAGCTTGGGCAGATTGAACACTGAAGCTTTCTTT | CASSLGRLNTEAFF
TRBJ2-7 | few | TRBD1 | TRBV11-2 | TGTGCCAGCAGCTTAGGAGGGACAGGAACTTACGAGCAGTACTTC | CASSLGGTGTYEQYF
TRBJ2-2 | . | TRBD1 | TRBV7-6 | TGTGCCGCAGGGGGCGCGTCCACCGGGGAGCTGTTTTTT | CAAGGASTGELFF
TRBJ2-7 | . | . | TRBV18 | TGTGCCAGCTCACCATTCCCAGGGTCCCACGAGCAGTACTTC | CASSPFPGSHEQYF
TRBJ2-5 | . | . | TRBV4-1 | TGCGCCAGCAGCCAAGTGGCCAGGGCGGTTAAAGAAGAGACCCAGTACTTC | CASSQVARAVKEETQYF
TRBJ2-7 | . | TRBD1 | TRBV5-1 | TGCGCCAGCAGCTCGGGACAGGGGGCGGTTCTCTACGAGCAGTACTTC | CASSSGQGAVLYEQYF
TRBJ2-2 | . | TRBD2 | TRBV2 | TGTGCCAGCGGAGGCCTAGCGGTTAACACCGGGGAGCTGTTTTTT | CASGGLAVNTGELFF
TRBJ2-1 | . | . | TRBV10-1 | TGCGCCAGCAGTGAGACGGGGGCCTACAATGAGCAGTTCTTC | CASSETGAYNEQFF
TRBJ2-1 | . | TRBD1 | TRBV11-2 | TGTGCCAGCAGCCCGCGGACAGGGTTAACAAATGAGCAGTTCTTC | CASSPRTGLTNEQFF
TRBJ1-6 | few | . | TRBV30 | TGTGCCTGGAGTCTACGGGGGAACTCACCCCTCCACTTT | CAWSLRGNSPLHF
TRBJ1-2 | . | . | TRBV25-1 | TGTGCCAGCAGTGAACCCTCGGGTGTCCGAGGAGGCTACACCTTC | CASSEPSGVRGGYTF
TRBJ1-5 | . | TRBD1 | TRBV2 | TGTGCCAGCAGTGACGGGACAGGGTACGATCAGCCCCAGCATTTT | CASSDGTGYDQPQHF
TRBJ2-1 | . | TRBD2 | TRBV7-3 | TGTGCCAGCAGCTCCCGGGGGGGCAATGAGCAGTTCTTC | CASSSRGGNEQFF
TRBJ2-7 | . | . | TRBV14 | TGTGCCAGCAGCCCGGGGAATCTGGAGCAGTACTTC | CASSPGNLEQYF
TRBJ2-3 | . | . | TRBV9 | TGTGCCAGCAGCGCCCGACCGGGACTGGCTCTTGATACGCAGTATTTT | CASSARPGLALDTQYF
TRBJ2-3 | . | TRBD1 | TRBV7-9 | TGTGCCAGCAGCGGCAGGGGGTCTAGCACAGATACGCAGTATTTT | CASSGRGSSTDTQYF
TRBJ1-5 | many | TRBD1 | TRBV27 | TGTGCCAGCAGTCTCGGGACAGGGAATCAGCCCCAGCATTTT | CASSLGTGNQPQHF